The 27 T cell receptor beta chains listed next were all sequenced from one sample in a study of Tregs in tolerant kidney transplant recipients. Sequencing used immunoSEQ multiplex PCR; TCRdb keeps in-frame clones, though not all of them. The table records under 100,000 clones, over 85% of them present only once. The sample taken for sequencing was CD8+ T cells from blood. The receptors derive from a human donor in good health.

The chain is built from TRBV11-2 and TRBJ2-7; TRBD2 aligns across 8 bases. V dropped 5 bases and J dropped 3; count of bases not matched to a gene: 9. The germline V gene has CDR1 SGHAT and CDR2 FQNNGV. There are 15 residues in the CDR3. CDR3 sequence (DNA): TGTGCCAGCAGCCACGGAGCGGGAGCCTTCTACGAGCAGTACTTC. Encoded protein: CASSHGAGAFYEQYF. The full variable domain, in which reference TRBV11-2 and TRBJ2-7 provide the parts outside the CDR3, is EAGVAQSPRYKIIEKRQSVAFWCNPISGHATLYWYQQILGQGPKLLIQFQNNGVVDDSQLPKDRFSAERLKGVDSTLKIQPAKLEDSAVYLCASSHGAGAFYEQYFGPGTRLTVT.

V usage is TRBV30 and J usage is TRBJ1-6; D unclear. The germline CDR1 and CDR2 sequences are GTSNPN and SVGIG (reference sequence). There are 13 residues in the CDR3. The ends were cut back, 0 bases at V and 10 bases at J, with 10 bases in the middle. The CDR3 DNA reads TGTGCCTGGAGTGTGGGCGGGGAATCACCCCTCCACTTT. Translation gives CAWSVGGESPLHF.

The genes are TRBV13 and TRBJ2-1; tentative D call: TRBD1 (6 bases). The CDR3 has 15 amino acids. Looked up from germline, CDR1 is PRHDT and CDR2 is FYEKMQ (reference sequence). Trimming removed 2 bases at V and 3 bases at J, with 11 bases between. CDR3 coding DNA: TGTGCCAGCAGCTTACCAGGGGTCCTCTACAATGAGCAGTTCTTC. Protein sequence: CASSLPGVLYNEQFF. Complete variable domain (other parts from reference TRBV13 and TRBJ2-1): AAGVIQSPRHLIKEKRETATLKCYPIPRHDTVYWYQQGPGQDPQFLISFYEKMQSDKGSIPDRFSAQQFSDYHSELNMSSLELGDSALYFCASSLPGVLYNEQFFGPGTRLTVL.

The V call is TRBV21-1, the J call TRBJ2-2; the D call in the table, TRBD1, was not verified against the DNA. TRBV21-1 is deemed a pseudogene. The CDR3 is 16 residues long. The CDR3 loop reads CASSPRDRLNTGELFF. Written as DNA, the CDR3 is TGTGCCAGCAGTCCCCGGGACAGACTGAACACCGGGGAGCTGTTTTTT.

The chain recombines TRBV4-1 with TRBJ1-5, with D unclear. The germline gives CDR1 MGHRA, CDR2 YSYEKL. This CDR3 contains 14 residues. Trimming pared 4 bases from V and 9 bases from J, leaving 16 bases between. Here the CDR3 DNA reads TGCGCCAGCAGCCCAGAAATCGGGGTAGGGCCCCAGCATTTT. It yields the protein CASSPEIGVGPQHF.

The V and J genes are TRBV9 and TRBJ1-3; 7 nucleotides agree with TRBD1. Germline V CDR1 and CDR2: SGDLS, YYNGEE. This CDR3 region has 21 residues. Trimming at V came to 0 bases and at J to 0 bases, leaving 18 bases not matched to a gene. The CDR3 loop reads CASSVGSLAGGSPISGNTIYF. The DNA of the CDR3 is TGTGCCAGCAGCGTAGGTTCCCTGGCAGGGGGGTCCCCGATCTCTGGAAACACCATATATTTT. Using reference TRBV9 and TRBJ1-3 for the parts outside the CDR3, the full variable domain is DSGVTQTPKHLITATGQRVTLRCSPRSGDLSVYWYQQSLDQGLQFLIQYYNGEERAKGNILERFSAQQFPDLHSELNLSSLELGDSALYFCASSVGSLAGGSPISGNTIYFGEGSWLTVV.

The chain uses TRBV7-8 and TRBJ2-7; D is unclear. V lost 1 base and J 2 bases, leaving 6 bases between the germline ends. In germline, CDR1 is SGHVS, CDR2 FQNEAQ. The CDR3 length is 13 residues. Here the CDR3 DNA reads TGTGCCAGCAGCTTAGAACCCACCTACGAGCAGTACTTC. Its translation is CASSLEPTYEQYF.

This chain links TRBV27 with TRBJ1-2, with 7 bases lining up with TRBD1. Unmatched junction bases numbered 11, after V lost 8 bases and J lost 8 bases. The CDR3 extends over 13 amino acids. Germline assignment: CDR1 MNHEY and CDR2 SMNVEV (reference sequence). CDR3 sequence (DNA): TGTGCCAGCGGACCCCTCCAGGGGGTCGGCTACACCTTC. This sequence encodes CASGPLQGVGYTF.

V usage is TRBV2 and J usage is TRBJ1-1; D unresolved. Germline CDR1 SNHLY, CDR2 FYNNEI. The CDR3 covers 14 residues. The ends were cut back, 1 base at V and 1 base at J, with 7 bases in the middle. CDR3 in DNA: TGTGCCAGCAGTGAAGAGGGCGAGAACACTGAAGCTTTCTTT. This sequence encodes CASSEEGENTEAFF.

V is TRBV10-2 and J is TRBJ2-3; 11 bases are shared with TRBD2. Losses at the gene ends were 6 bases for V and 5 bases for J; bases not matched to a gene: 13. Per germline, CDR1 WSHSY and CDR2 SAAADI. CDR3 length: 17 amino acids. DNA of the CDR3: TGCGCCAGCAGCTCGGGGGTTAGCGGGAGGGCCAGAGATACGCAGTATTTT. This gives the protein CASSSGVSGRARDTQYF.

The chain uses TRBV19 and TRBJ1-3; D gene uncertain. Trimming pared 0 bases from V and 3 bases from J, leaving 9 bases between. This CDR3 has 15 amino acids. Germline assignment: CDR1 LNHDA and CDR2 SQIVND (reference sequence). The DNA of the CDR3 is TGTGCCAGTAGTATAGAGGAGACACTTGGAAACACCATATATTTT. Its translation: CASSIEETLGNTIYF.

The rearrangement joins TRBV5-4 to TRBJ1-1; D gene unclear. Trimming stripped 0 bases from V and 11 bases from J, with 11 bases between. Germline V gives CDR1 SGHNT, CDR2 YYREEE (reference sequence). The CDR3 loop spans 12 amino acids. The CDR3 loop is CASSLGGRFAFF. CDR3 in DNA: TGTGCCAGCAGCTTGGGTGGCAGGTTTGCTTTCTTT. The full variable domain, completed using reference TRBV5-4 and TRBJ1-1, is ETGVTQSPTHLIKTRGQQVTLRCSSQSGHNTVSWYQQALGQGPQFIFQYYREEENGRGNFPPRFSGLQFPNYSSELNVNALELDDSALYLCASSLGGRFAFFGQGTRLTVV.

This clone was seen only a few times. The chain employs TRBV5-4 and TRBJ1-1; D gene ambiguous. The ends were cut back, 5 bases at V and 2 bases at J, with 10 bases in the middle. Germline CDR1 and CDR2: SGHNT and YYREEE (reference sequence). This CDR3 region has 13 residues. The CDR3 coding sequence is TGTGCCAGCAGACCGACACAAAACACTGAAGCTTTCTTT. Its protein is CASRPTQNTEAFF.

This clone was observed a single time. V usage is TRBV19 and J usage is TRBJ2-1; a weak D match, TRBD1 (5 bases). Germline CDR1 LNHDA, CDR2 SQIVND (reference sequence). This CDR3 is 15 amino acids long. The V end lost 7 bases, the J end lost 0 bases, and 13 bases lay between the germline ends. CDR3 in amino acids: CASTAVGVSYNEQFF. The CDR3 DNA follows: TGTGCCAGTACCGCGGTAGGGGTCTCCTACAATGAGCAGTTCTTC.

This clone was detected once. V and J are TRBV6-4 and TRBJ1-2; possible D gene TRBD1, 5 bases. V lost 4 bases, J lost 0 bases, and 12 bases lay in between. Germline CDR1 is MRHNA and CDR2 is SNTAGT. The CDR3 consists of 15 residues. The CDR3 is CASSAAGGSNYGYTF. In DNA form, the CDR3 reads TGTGCCAGCAGTGCCGCCGGGGGTTCTAACTATGGCTACACCTTC.

The rearrangement joins TRBV5-1 to TRBJ1-1; TRBD1 matches 9 bases. Germline values: CDR1 SGHRS, CDR2 YFSETQ. CDR3 length equals 16 residues. The V segment lost 5 bases and the J segment 2 bases; nucleotides outside the gene matches: 10. Here the CDR3 DNA reads TGCGCCAGCAGGGTGGGACAGGGCAGCGTAAACACTGAAGCTTTCTTT. Amino acid sequence: CASRVGQGSVNTEAFF.

The CDR3 DNA reads TGTGCCAGCAGCTTGAAGGGGAGTGACACTGAAGCTTTCTTT. Translated, it gives CASSLKGSDTEAFF. V and J are TRBV5-4 and TRBJ1-1; D is perhaps TRBD1 (5 bases). Between the trimmed V and J ends, which lost 1 base and 3 bases, there was a span of 10 bases. Germline V gene lookup returns CDR1 SGHNT and CDR2 YYREEE (reference sequence). CDR3 length: 14 residues.

The CDR3: CASGFGSWGTDTQYF. CDR3 nucleotide sequence: TGTGCTAGTGGTTTTGGCTCATGGGGCACAGATACGCAGTATTTT. This sequence joins TRBV12-5 and TRBJ2-3; D remains ambiguous. Germline V gene data show CDR1 as LGHNT and CDR2 as FRNRAP. Trimming pared 3 bases from V and 1 base from J, leaving 11 bases between. This CDR3 is 15 amino acids long.

The chain employs TRBV4-1 and TRBJ2-5; 10 bases map to TRBD2. The germline CDR1 and CDR2 sequences are MGHRA and YSYEKL. Trimming removed 2 bases from V and 4 bases from J; junction bases left unmatched: 4. The CDR3 totals 15 residues. As DNA, the CDR3 is TGCGCCAGCAGCCAAAAGGCTAGCGGGAGAGAGACCCAGTACTTC. Encoded protein: CASSQKASGRETQYF.

The chain employs TRBV7-6 and TRBJ2-7, with no clear D. The CDR3 is made up of 13 amino acids. The germline V gene encodes CDR1 SGHVS and CDR2 FNYEAQ. Trimming pared 5 bases from V and 9 bases from J, leaving 17 bases between. The DNA of the CDR3 is TGTGCCAGCAGCCCCGCAGGACGTGAGGTGCAGTACTTC. It specifies CASSPAGREVQYF. The full variable domain, in which reference TRBV7-6 and TRBJ2-7 provide the parts outside the CDR3, is GAGVSQSPRYKVTKRGQDVALRCDPISGHVSLYWYRQALGQGPEFLTYFNYEAQQDKSGLPNDRFSAERPEGSISTLTIQRTEQRDSAMYRCASSPAGREVQYFGPGTRLTVT.

There are a few counts of this clone. This same CDR3 is encoded by further DNA sequences in the sample. The chain recombines TRBV27 with TRBJ2-2; 7 bases align to TRBD2. This CDR3 has 13 residues. CDR1 and CDR2 (germline): MNHEY, SMNVEV (reference sequence). Germline trimming cut 3 bases from V and 5 bases from J; bases unmatched to any gene: 0. CDR3 DNA: TGTGCCAGCAGTTTCGGGGGGACCGGGGAGCTGTTTTTT. Protein: CASSFGGTGELFF.

The genes are TRBV6-5 and TRBJ2-1; 10 nucleotides agree with TRBD2. The CDR3 has 16 amino acids. The ends lost 3 bases at V and 2 bases at J; junction bases unmatched: 4. Germline CDR1 reads MNHEY; CDR2 reads SVGAGI. Here the CDR3 DNA reads TGTGCCAGCAGTTATACTAGCGGGGCCCCCTACAATGAGCAGTTCTTC. It encodes CASSYTSGAPYNEQFF.

V gene TRBV6-4 combines with J gene TRBJ2-7; TRBD2 might be the D (5 bases). There are 15 residues in the CDR3. V was clipped by 4 bases and J by 5 bases, with 18 bases between them. Looked up from germline, CDR1 is MRHNA and CDR2 is SNTAGT. In nucleotides, the CDR3 is TGTGCCAGCAGTGTCCTTGGACTCTTATCCCACGAGCAGTACTTC. Translated, it gives CASSVLGLLSHEQYF.

The rearrangement joins TRBV4-1 to TRBJ1-4; 9 bases fit TRBD1. This CDR3 contains 18 residues. Germline values: CDR1 MGHRA, CDR2 YSYEKL. The ends lost 4 bases at V and 3 bases at J; junction bases unmatched: 12. DNA for the CDR3: TGCGCCAGCAGCCTTCGATTTACAGGGGGCAGGGCTAATGAAAAACTGTTTTTT. It encodes CASSLRFTGGRANEKLFF.

This clone was observed a single time. The V and J genes are TRBV4-1 and TRBJ2-3; D is undetermined. The CDR3 extends over 17 amino acids. In germline, CDR1 is MGHRA, CDR2 YSYEKL. Trimming took off 4 bases at V and 2 bases at J, with 19 bases between the two ends. The CDR3 loop is CASSPFEYGPITDTQYF. The CDR3, as DNA: TGCGCCAGCAGCCCCTTCGAATACGGACCTATCACAGATACGCAGTATTTT.

This chain uses TRBV5-1 with TRBJ1-2, with TRBD1 identical over 10 bases. This CDR3 has 14 amino acids. Germline lookup yields CDR1 SGHRS and CDR2 YFSETQ. The V gene end was trimmed by 4 bases and the J gene end by 8 bases; junction bases not matched to a gene: 8. CDR3 sequence reads: CASSPMGQGLGYTF. CDR3 nucleotides: TGCGCCAGCAGCCCCATGGGACAGGGGTTGGGCTACACCTTC.

The J gene is TRBJ1-2, the V gene TRBV18; maybe TRBD1 (5 bases). The CDR3 covers 16 residues. From germline, CDR1 is KGHSH and CDR2 LQKENI. V lost 3 bases and J 2 bases, leaving 16 bases between the germline ends. CDR3 nucleotides: TGTGCCAGCTCACCCCCAGGCCGGGGCCTAAACTATGGCTACACCTTC. Amino acids: CASSPPGRGLNYGYTF.